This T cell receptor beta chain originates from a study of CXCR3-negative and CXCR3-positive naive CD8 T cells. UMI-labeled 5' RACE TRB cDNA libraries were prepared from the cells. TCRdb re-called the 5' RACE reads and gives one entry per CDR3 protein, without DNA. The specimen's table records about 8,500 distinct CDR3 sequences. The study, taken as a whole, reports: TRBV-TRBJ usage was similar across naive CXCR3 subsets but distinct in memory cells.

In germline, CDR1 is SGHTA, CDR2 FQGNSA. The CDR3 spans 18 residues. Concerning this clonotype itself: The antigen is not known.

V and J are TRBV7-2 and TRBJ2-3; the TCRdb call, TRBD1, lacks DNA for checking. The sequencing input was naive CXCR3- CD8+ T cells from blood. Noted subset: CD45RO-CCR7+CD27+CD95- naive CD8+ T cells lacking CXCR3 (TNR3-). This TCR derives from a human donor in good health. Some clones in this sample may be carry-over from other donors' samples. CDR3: CASSLAGDRTRRLARQYF.